The rows below give T cell receptor beta chains drawn from one sample of a study of T cells after yellow fever vaccination. From the 5' RACE reads, TCRdb called clonotypes with MiXCR, one entry per CDR3 protein. The data contain hundreds of thousands of distinct CDR3 sequences, approximately 13% of them singletons. The material sequenced was PBMCs, taken on the day of the yellow fever booster vaccination. The receptors here all came from a man between 25 and 39 years old who received the YFV17D yellow fever vaccine. CDR3s include the opening cysteine and the closing phenylalanine or tryptophan. D genes are given only for firm matches. Only some rows state a clone size, as once, few, many or a class for expanded clones.

J gene,V gene,clone size,D gene,CDR3 protein,CDR3 DNA
TRBJ2-2,TRBV19,few,-,CASSMDLRGGELFF,TGTGCCAGTAGTATGGACTTAAGGGGCGGGGAGCTGTTTTTT
TRBJ2-7,TRBV2,few,-,CATKYPTEGARVEQYF,TGTGCCACCAAGTACCCAACGGAGGGGGCCAGGGTGGAGCAGTACTTC
TRBJ2-3,TRBV18,-,TRBD1,CASLNSGQDTQYF,TGTGCCAGCTTGAATTCGGGACAGGATACGCAGTATTTT
TRBJ2-5,TRBV12-5,-,-,CASGLLGETQYF,TGTGCTAGTGGTTTGCTAGGGGAGACCCAGTACTTC
TRBJ2-5,TRBV5-5,-,TRBD2,CASSLAWGLAGGETQYF,TGTGCCAGCAGCTTGGCCTGGGGACTAGCGGGCGGGGAGACCCAGTACTTC
TRBJ1-3,TRBV5-1,few,-,CASSLDGDSGNTIYF,TGCGCCAGCAGCTTGGACGGTGACTCTGGAAACACCATATATTTT
TRBJ1-2,TRBV28,few,TRBD1,CASSWTGGVYGYTF,TGTGCCAGCAGCTGGACAGGGGGCGTCTATGGCTACACCTTC
TRBJ1-1,TRBV7-3,few,-,CASSSIVSTEAFF,TGTGCCAGCAGCTCCATAGTGTCCACTGAAGCTTTCTTT
TRBJ2-1,TRBV7-8,few,-,CASSRTTRSYNEQFF,TGTGCCAGCAGCAGGACTACCCGCTCCTACAATGAGCAGTTCTTC
TRBJ2-2,TRBV12-3/TRBV12-4,few,-,CASSSQTSNGELFF,TGTGCCAGCAGTTCACAGACTAGTAACGGGGAGCTGTTTTTT
TRBJ2-7,TRBV7-2,-,-,CASSSPGNKQYF,TGTGCCAGCAGCTCCCCCGGAAACAAGCAGTACTTC
TRBJ1-4,TRBV2,-,-,CATCLYSNEKLFF,TGTGCCACGTGTTTGTACTCGAATGAAAAACTGTTTTTT
TRBJ2-3,TRBV5-1,-,-,CASSLVGGTITDTQYF,TGCGCCAGCAGCTTGGTAGGGGGAACGATAACAGATACGCAGTATTTT
TRBJ2-7,TRBV4-2,-,-,CASSQAISQGPYEQYF,TGTGCCAGCAGCCAGGCAATCTCACAGGGCCCCTACGAGCAGTACTTC
TRBJ2-7,TRBV7-2,-,-,CASSLLTFYEQYF,TGTGCCAGCAGCTTACTGACTTTCTACGAGCAGTACTTC
TRBJ2-1,TRBV4-3,-,-,CASSQDGGALTYNEQFF,TGCGCCAGCAGCCAAGATGGGGGAGCCCTAACCTACAATGAGCAGTTCTTC
TRBJ2-4,TRBV12-3/TRBV12-4,-,TRBD1,CASSRDRIIAKNIQYF,TGTGCCAGCAGCAGGGACAGAATAATAGCCAAAAACATTCAGTACTTC
TRBJ2-1,TRBV7-8,-,TRBD2,CASSHGLAGAHEQFF,TGTGCCAGCAGCCACGGACTAGCGGGAGCCCATGAGCAGTTCTTC
TRBJ2-3,TRBV29-1,-,-,CSIVPRVVTDTQYF,TGCAGCATCGTCCCCAGGGTGGTGACAGATACGCAGTATTTT
TRBJ2-7,TRBV12-3/TRBV12-4,-,-,CASSRNTDIYRYEQYF,TGTGCCAGCAGCCGGAACACGGACATTTATCGTTACGAGCAGTACTTC
TRBJ2-1,TRBV6-2/TRBV6-3,many,TRBD2,CASSAGTSGSNEQFF,TGTGCCAGCAGCGCCGGGACTAGCGGGAGTAATGAGCAGTTCTTC
TRBJ2-1,TRBV6-2/TRBV6-3,few,-,CASWSYSGNEQFF,TGTGCCAGCTGGTCTTATTCGGGTAATGAGCAGTTCTTC
TRBJ2-6,TRBV18,few,TRBD1,CASSLPGQWLWDGANVLTF,TGTGCCAGCTCACTCCCGGGACAGTGGCTTTGGGATGGGGCCAACGTCCTGACTTTC
TRBJ1-1,TRBV18,-,TRBD1,CASSPGTVLSNTEAFF,TGTGCCAGCTCACCAGGGACAGTCCTTTCGAACACTGAAGCTTTCTTT
TRBJ2-5,TRBV18,many,TRBD2,CASSPGLAGGETQYF,TGTGCCAGCTCACCTGGACTAGCGGGTGGAGAGACCCAGTACTTC